This TCR beta chain was retrieved from a study of CD8 T cells in ankylosing spondylitis. The V and J ends lost 2 bases and 10 bases respectively, with 15 bases between them. This CDR3 contains 13 residues. Germline V gene sequence: CDR1 DFQATT, CDR2 SNEGSKA (reference sequence). In this sample, this clonotype turned up many times. Its antigen is as yet unknown. Study-level points and caveats: Seemingly characteristic of ankylosing spondylitis blood was a TCR beta motif consisting of roughly 8 highly homologous variants. Matched ankylosing spondylitis synovial fluid reportedly showed significant enrichment of disease-linked clones.

One entry per CDR3 protein results from TCRdb running MiXCR on the 5' RACE reads. The sample holds 85,000 to 100,000 distinct CDR3 sequences, around 9.4% seen once. The chain couples TRBV20-1 to TRBJ2-1, with D perhaps TRBD1 or TRBD2 (6 bases each). The clonotype comes from a male donor with ankylosing spondylitis or in good health (not recorded which). The sequenced sample consisted of blood, either unsorted or a sorted T cell fraction (not recorded which). The chain's CDR3 is CSARLGGSREQFF. The CDR3 nucleotides are TGCAGTGCTAGACTAGGGGGGTCCAGGGAGCAGTTCTTC.